This T cell receptor beta chain is drawn from a study of patients and donors after allogeneic stem cell transplantation. V lost 5 bases, J lost 4 bases, and 17 bases lay in between. The CDR3 spans 15 residues. Germline CDR1 is SGHTA and CDR2 is FQGTGA. One entry per CDR3 protein results from TCRdb running MiXCR on the RT-PCR reads. This table has approximately 140,000 distinct CDR3 sequences, 37% appearing once. This clonotype was seen a few times. The receptor's source is a human donor who was either an allogeneic HSCT recipient or a stem cell or donor lymphocyte infusion donor (not recorded which). It is not recorded whose cells these are; they may come from a transplant donor. Sequencing used blood, either unsorted or a sorted T cell fraction (not recorded which). The V call is TRBV7-3, the J call TRBJ1-1; D unresolved. As DNA, the CDR3 is TGTGCCAGCAGCCCGCAGGTGTGTTGCGGCACTGAAGCTTTCTTT. It is translated as CASSPQVCCGTEAFF.